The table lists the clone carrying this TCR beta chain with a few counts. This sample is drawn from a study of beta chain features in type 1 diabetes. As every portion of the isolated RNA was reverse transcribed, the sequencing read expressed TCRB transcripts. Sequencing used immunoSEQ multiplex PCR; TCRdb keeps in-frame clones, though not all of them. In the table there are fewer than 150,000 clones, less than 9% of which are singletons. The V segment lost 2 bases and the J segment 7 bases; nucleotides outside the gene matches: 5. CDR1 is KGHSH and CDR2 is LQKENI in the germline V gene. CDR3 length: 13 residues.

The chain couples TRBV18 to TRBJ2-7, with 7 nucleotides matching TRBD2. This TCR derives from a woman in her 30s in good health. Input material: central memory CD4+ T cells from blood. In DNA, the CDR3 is TGTGCCAGCTCACCATCGGCGGGAGTTGAGCAGTACTTC. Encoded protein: CASSPSAGVEQYF. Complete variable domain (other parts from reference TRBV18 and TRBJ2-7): NAGVMQNPRHLVRRRGQEARLRCSPMKGHSHVYWYRQLPEEGLKFMVYLQKENIIDESGMPKERFSAEFPKEGPSILRIQQVVRGDSAAYFCASSPSAGVEQYFGPGTRLTVT.